This is a list of T cell receptor beta chains from one sample in a study of T-cell memory formation after mild COVID-19. TCRdb itself ran the 5' RACE reads through MiXCR, one entry per CDR3 protein. The sample lists 550,000 to 700,000 distinct CDR3 sequences, roughly 17% seen once, with around 12% in the top ten. The material sequenced was PBMCs or a T cell subset sorted from them (not recorded which). These receptors all stem from an adult woman who had mild COVID-19 (a few samples of this study predate the infection). Cell type and time point are not known. The CDR3 runs from the conserved cysteine through the conserved F or W. The order of the fields is clone size, J gene, D gene, V gene, CDR3 DNA, CDR3 protein. The D gene is left open where the match is weak. Part of the rows lack a size; the others show once, few, many or a class for expanded clones.

.,TRBJ1-2,TRBD1,TRBV11-2,TGTGCCAGCAGGATGGGACAGGGAGGCTACACCTTC,CASRMGQGGYTF
few,TRBJ2-2,.,TRBV29-1,TGCAGCGTCACGGGCTATCCGACCGGGGAGCTGTTTTTT,CSVTGYPTGELFF
.,TRBJ1-4,TRBD1,TRBV5-6,TGTGCCAGCAGCTCAGGGACAGGGAGGAAAAAACTGTTTTTT,CASSSGTGRKKLFF
few,TRBJ1-5,TRBD1,TRBV24-1,TGTGCCACCAGTGACTCGACAGGGCCGTCTGCCCAGCATTTT,CATSDSTGPSAQHF
few,TRBJ1-5,TRBD1,TRBV10-3,TGTGCCATCAGGTACAGGGGCTGGCCCCAGCATTTT,CAIRYRGWPQHF
.,TRBJ2-7,.,TRBV6-2/TRBV6-3,TGTGCCAGCAGTCGATTTTCCGACGAGCAGTACTTC,CASSRFSDEQYF
.,TRBJ1-1,.,TRBV20-1,TGCAGTGCTAGAGGACAGACGAACACTGAAGCTTTCTTT,CSARGQTNTEAFF
few,TRBJ2-7,TRBD1,TRBV4-1,TGCGCCAGCAGCCAAGTACAGGGGACCGAGCAGTACTTC,CASSQVQGTEQYF
few,TRBJ1-1,.,TRBV5-1,TGCGCCAGCAGCCGAACAGAGGCTGCGAACACTGAAGCTTTCTTT,CASSRTEAANTEAFF
few,TRBJ1-1,.,TRBV5-5,TGTGCCAGCATCCCTGGGACATTGAACACTGAAGCTTTCTTT,CASIPGTLNTEAFF
few,TRBJ1-5,.,TRBV4-1,TGCGCCAGCAGCCTCGAGCGCGGCAGCAATCAGCCCCAGCATTTT,CASSLERGSNQPQHF
.,TRBJ2-6,.,TRBV7-2,TGTGCCAGCAGCCGTCCTTTAGGGCAGAGGGGGAACTCTGGGGCCAACGTCCTGACTTTC,CASSRPLGQRGNSGANVLTF
.,TRBJ2-1,TRBD2,TRBV3-1,TGTGCCAGCAGCCAAGGTTCCAGCGGGGCCAATGAGCAGTTCTTC,CASSQGSSGANEQFF
.,TRBJ1-5,.,TRBV2,TGTGCCAGCAACATTCAGGGGAAACTTAATCAGCCCCAGCATTTT,CASNIQGKLNQPQHF
few,TRBJ2-2,.,TRBV7-8,TGTGCCAGCAGCTTAGACGGGGGCGCCTACACCGGGGAGCTGTTTTTT,CASSLDGGAYTGELFF
few,TRBJ2-7,.,TRBV4-2,TGTGCCAGCAGCTCACAGCAACCCGACGAGCAGTACTTC,CASSSQQPDEQYF
.,TRBJ2-4,TRBD2,TRBV12-3/TRBV12-4,TGTGCCAGCAGTGACAGGACTAGCGGGAGAAACATTCAGTACTTC,CASSDRTSGRNIQYF
.,TRBJ2-6,.,TRBV19,TGTGCCAGTACCCTACCGGGACCCTTGAGCTCTGGGGCCAACGTCCTGACTTTC,CASTLPGPLSSGANVLTF
few,TRBJ2-1,.,TRBV5-5,TGTGCCAGCAGCTTACAGGGAATGTCCAATGAGCAGTTCTTC,CASSLQGMSNEQFF
.,TRBJ1-2,.,TRBV6-4,TGTGCCAGCAGTGACGTGCTCCGGAGGTACACCTTC,CASSDVLRRYTF
.,TRBJ1-2,.,TRBV4-2,TGTGCCAGCAGCCTCAAAGGGCAGGCAGCGGGATCCCATGGCTACACCTTC,CASSLKGQAAGSHGYTF
few,TRBJ2-7,.,TRBV19,TGTGCCAGTAGTAATACCGCTCCGGGGGAGCAGTACTTC,CASSNTAPGEQYF
few,TRBJ2-1,TRBD2,TRBV20-1,TGCAGTGCTAGAAGGACTAGCGGGGGGGCAAATGAGCAGTTCTTC,CSARRTSGGANEQFF
few,TRBJ1-1,.,TRBV5-5,TGTGCCAGCAGCTGGGGGACATTGGGTGAAGCTTTCTTT,CASSWGTLGEAFF
.,TRBJ2-3,TRBD2,TRBV7-6,TGTGCCAGCAGCCCGGGACTAGGCCGGCCCGGCACAGATACGCAGTATTTT,CASSPGLGRPGTDTQYF
few,TRBJ2-1,.,TRBV27,TGTGCCAGCAGCCGGAACCAATACAATGAGCAGTTCTTC,CASSRNQYNEQFF
.,TRBJ2-2,.,TRBV12-3/TRBV12-4,TGTGCCAGCAGTTTTCAGCCTCAGAGGCGGGAGCTGTTTTTT,CASSFQPQRRELFF
.,TRBJ1-4,.,TRBV7-9,TGTGCCAGCAGCTTAGGTTCAAGTTCTAATGAAAAACTGTTTTTT,CASSLGSSSNEKLFF
few,TRBJ2-2,TRBD2,TRBV12-3/TRBV12-4,TGTGCCAGCAGTTTAGCGATCTTAGCGGGAGGGGCCACCGGGGAGCTGTTTTTT,CASSLAILAGGATGELFF
few,TRBJ2-5,TRBD1,TRBV24-1,TGTGCCACCAGTGATTCGGGACAGGGGGAAGAGACCCAGTACTTC,CATSDSGQGEETQYF
many,TRBJ2-2,TRBD2,TRBV6-6,TGTGCCAGCGGCGGGGGGTCCGTCACCGGGGAGCTGTTTTTT,CASGGGSVTGELFF
.,TRBJ2-3,TRBD2,TRBV5-1,TGCGCCAGCAGCTTGGCCCGGACTAGCGGGGGACCTACTAGCACAGATACGCAGTATTTT,CASSLARTSGGPTSTDTQYF
.,TRBJ2-7,.,TRBV7-9,TGTGCCAGCAGCTTAGCTGGCGGCCCCCTGTATTACTTC,CASSLAGGPLYYF
.,TRBJ2-5,.,TRBV7-9,TGTGCCAGCAGCTTCGAACAGGGAAGAGAGACCCAGTACTTC,CASSFEQGRETQYF
few,TRBJ2-3,.,TRBV6-2/TRBV6-3,TGTGCCAGCAGTTACTCGAGACAGGACAACCGCGACTTGTATTTT,CASSYSRQDNRDLYF
.,TRBJ1-6,.,TRBV18,TGTGCCAGCTCCCCTCCCGGGACATCTAATTCACCCCTCCACTTT,CASSPPGTSNSPLHF